This entry lists 23 T cell receptor beta chains sequenced from one sample in a study of blood T cell repertoires in COVID-19 (dated by TCRdb to about 2020). The protocol used for the library was the immunoSEQ multiplex PCR assay. TCRdb provides this immuneACCESS table in a form limited to in-frame rearrangements. Some clones are lacking; in checked studies, under half of them reflect an unresolved V gene, and why the rest are absent is not known. This sample comprises 150,000 to 200,000 clones, roughly 89% of them detected only once. Of the sample, 0.62% falls within the top ten clones. Sequencing was carried out using peripheral blood. The receptor source for this set is a man aged 50-60 years with acute or convalescent COVID-19.

This rearrangement joins TRBV7-9 to TRBJ2-7, with TRBD1 as a possible D gene (6 bases). Germline CDR1 is SEHNR and CDR2 is FQNEAQ (reference sequence). With 6 bases removed from V and 6 bases from J, the gap between germline ends came to 12 bases. This CDR3 comprises 12 residues. CDR3 nucleotides: TGTGCCAGCAGAGAACCCAGGGGCGAGCAGTACTTC. Its translation is CASREPRGEQYF.

This clone has only one observation. This chain links TRBV7-3 with TRBJ2-1; perhaps TRBD2 as D (5 bases). This CDR3 has 15 amino acids. Trimming took off 2 bases at V and 4 bases at J, with 12 bases between the two ends. Germline values: CDR1 SGHTA, CDR2 FQGTGA. CDR3 nucleotides: TGTGCCAGCAGCTTAGAGGCGGGTCCTTACAATGAGCAGTTCTTC. Its protein product is CASSLEAGPYNEQFF.

The rearrangement links TRBV19 to TRBJ2-7; TRBD1 might be the D (6 bases). This CDR3 region has 15 residues. Trimming pared 6 bases from V and 2 bases from J, leaving 17 bases between. The germline V gene has CDR1 LNHDA and CDR2 SQIVND (reference sequence). The CDR3 reads CASSPPGDLTYEQYF. The CDR3 DNA is TGTGCCAGTAGCCCTCCAGGGGACCTCACCTACGAGCAGTACTTC.

The chain is built from TRBV5-1 and TRBJ2-1; D ambiguous. Trimming took 4 bases from V and 4 from J, leaving 9 bases between them. Per germline, CDR1 SGHRS and CDR2 YFSETQ. The CDR3 is made up of 13 amino acids. The DNA of the CDR3 is TGCGCCAGCAGCGCGAACGCGTACAATGAGCAGTTCTTC. Encoded protein: CASSANAYNEQFF. Full variable domain (missing parts from reference TRBV5-1 and TRBJ2-1): KAGVTQTPRYLIKTRGQQVTLSCSPISGHRSVSWYQQTPGQGLQFLFEYFSETQRNKGNFPGRFSGRQFSNSRSEMNVSTLELGDSALYLCASSANAYNEQFFGPGTRLTVL.

The chain has TRBV19 and TRBJ2-5, with a possible D match to TRBD2 (6 bases). Germline CDR1 LNHDA, CDR2 SQIVND (reference sequence). V lost 6 bases and J lost 3, with 11 bases in between. This CDR3 region has 13 residues. This chain's CDR3 is CASSRDSEETQYF. CDR3 in DNA: TGTGCCAGTAGCCGGGACTCCGAAGAGACCCAGTACTTC.

V gene TRBV14 combines with J gene TRBJ2-1; D perhaps matches TRBD1 (5 bases). V lost 8 bases to trimming and J lost 6 bases, with 14 bases between them. The CDR3 is 13 amino acids. The germline CDR1 and CDR2 sequences are SGHDN and FVKESK. This CDR3 is CASSLGRGNEQFF. CDR3 sequence (DNA): TGTGCCAGCTCGCTTGGAAGGGGCAATGAGCAGTTCTTC.

V usage is TRBV3-1 (or the pseudogene TRBV3-2) and J usage is TRBJ2-7; possibly TRBD1 for D (5 bases). This CDR3 has 14 amino acids. Trimming cost V 4 bases and J 6 bases, with 16 bases left between them. Germline CDR1 and CDR2: LGHDT and YNNKEL (reference sequence). The CDR3 DNA is TGTGCCAGCAGCCCCCGTCGCGACAGTCTCGAGCAGTACTTC. Translated: CASSPRRDSLEQYF.

This chain joins TRBV30 and TRBJ2-2, with D uncertain. The CDR3 is 13 amino acids. The germline gives CDR1 GTSNPN, CDR2 SVGIG (reference sequence). The ends were cut back, 4 bases at V and 0 bases at J, with 6 bases in the middle. The CDR3 is CAWIQTNTGELFF. CDR3 nucleotide sequence: TGTGCCTGGATACAAACGAACACCGGGGAGCTGTTTTTT. Drawing the rest from reference TRBV30 and TRBJ2-2, the complete variable domain is SQTIHQWPATLVQPVGSPLSLECTVEGTSNPNLYWYRQAAGRGLQLLFYSVGIGQISSEVPQNLSASRPQDRQFILSSKKLLLSDSGFYLCAWIQTNTGELFFGEGSRLTVL.

V and J are TRBV6-2 or TRBV6-3 and TRBJ2-3; no definite D call. V shed 2 bases and J shed 0 bases, with 9 bases lying between them. Germline CDR1 reads MNHEY; CDR2 reads SVGEGT. This CDR3 region has 15 residues. DNA for the CDR3: TGTGCCAGCAGTTACCGGAGCACCAGCACAGATACGCAGTATTTT. Its translation: CASSYRSTSTDTQYF.

This chain uses TRBV5-8 with TRBJ1-1, with 7 nucleotides matching TRBD1. This CDR3 is built from 13 residues. With 4 bases clipped from V and 1 base from J, the junction kept 1 base outside the gene matches. Per germline, CDR1 SGHTS and CDR2 YDEGEE. The CDR3 loop is CASSTGANTEAFF. The CDR3 bases are TGTGCCAGCAGCACAGGGGCGAACACTGAAGCTTTCTTT.

V gene TRBV15 combines with J gene TRBJ1-1, with 9 bases matching TRBD1. Trimming removed 3 bases from V and 4 bases from J; junction bases left unmatched: 9. The germline V gene has CDR1 LNHNV and CDR2 YYDKDF (reference sequence). The CDR3 sequence is 16 residues long. DNA for the CDR3: TGTGCCACCAGCAGTGACAGGGGGATCTCTCCCACTGAAGCTTTCTTT. Translation: CATSSDRGISPTEAFF.

The chain combines TRBV6-5 with TRBJ2-7; 9 positions match TRBD2. The V segment lost 5 bases and the J segment 2 bases; nucleotides outside the gene matches: 4. CDR1 MNHEY and CDR2 SVGAGI come from the germline V gene. The CDR3 has 14 amino acids. CDR3 sequence (DNA): TGTGCCAGCAGTACAGCGGGAGGAACCTACGAGCAGTACTTC. Protein product: CASSTAGGTYEQYF.

The V call is TRBV10-3, the J call TRBJ1-1; no clear D. The V end lost 0 bases, the J end lost 4 bases, and 12 bases lay between the germline ends. CDR1 and CDR2 from the germline V gene are ENHRY and SYGVKD. This CDR3 spans 15 amino acids. DNA of the CDR3: TGTGCCATCAGTGAGTCGATGGAGGCCGCCACTGAAGCTTTCTTT. Its protein product is CAISESMEAATEAFF.

This chain connects TRBV14 to TRBJ1-1; the match to TRBD1 covers 8 bases. V shed 2 bases, J shed 5 bases, and the junction held 19 bases outside the gene matches. This CDR3 spans 19 amino acids. The germline V gene has CDR1 SGHDN and CDR2 FVKESK. The CDR3 region has the DNA TGTGCCAGCAGCCAAAATCCCCTCGGGTGGGCAGGGGGCCTGACTGAAGCTTTCTTT. Its translation: CASSQNPLGWAGGLTEAFF.

The chain links TRBV2 to TRBJ1-2; the match to TRBD1 covers 7 bases. CDR3 length: 15 residues. Germline CDR1 and CDR2: SNHLY and FYNNEI. With 5 bases clipped from V and 0 bases from J, the junction kept 6 bases outside the gene matches. The CDR3 DNA reads TGTGCCAGCAGTTCCCGACAGGGAGCTAACTATGGCTACACCTTC. It specifies CASSSRQGANYGYTF.

This clone appeared a few times. This rearrangement joins TRBV7-3 to TRBJ2-2; D ambiguous. Trimming took off 1 base at V and 1 base at J, with 4 bases between the two ends. In germline, CDR1 is SGHTA, CDR2 FQGTGA. The CDR3 is 14 residues long. CDR3 sequence (DNA): TGTGCCAGCAGCTTAATCAGGAACACCGGGGAGCTGTTTTTT. It is translated as CASSLIRNTGELFF.

The CDR3 region has the DNA TGTGCCAGCAGCTACGACAGGGGATTTGGTCAGCCCCAGCATTTT. This sequence encodes CASSYDRGFGQPQHF. The chain combines TRBV7-9 with TRBJ1-5; 8 bases are a match to TRBD1. The V gene's germline CDR1 is SEHNR and CDR2 FQNEAQ (reference sequence). The V and J ends lost 4 bases and 6 bases, in that order; junction bases with no gene match: 8. This CDR3 is built from 15 residues.

V and J are TRBV6-4 and TRBJ1-6; 8 nucleotides align to TRBD1. The junction had 8 bases not matched to a gene; V was cut back by 6 bases and J by 4 bases. The CDR3 consists of 16 residues. Germline V gene lookup returns CDR1 MRHNA and CDR2 SNTAGT. As DNA, the CDR3 is TGTGCCAGCAGCCCGGACAGGGCCGGGTATAATTCACCCCTCCACTTT. This sequence encodes CASSPDRAGYNSPLHF.

The chain recombines TRBV13 with TRBJ2-2, with a possible D match to TRBD1 (6 bases). Trimming removed 3 bases from V and 7 bases from J, with 9 bases in between. CDR1 is PRHDT, CDR2 FYEKMQ, per germline (reference sequence). CDR3 length equals 13 residues. The CDR3 loop reads CASSFTRGGELFF. The CDR3 nucleotides read TGTGCCAGCAGCTTTACCAGGGGCGGGGAGCTGTTTTTT.

The J gene is TRBJ2-3, the V gene TRBV7-8; 10 bases fit TRBD2. This CDR3 spans 15 amino acids. Trimming took 3 bases from V and 4 from J; bases not matched to a gene: 4. Germline lookup yields CDR1 SGHVS and CDR2 FQNEAQ. The CDR3 spells CASSFLAGAPDTQYF. CDR3 DNA: TGTGCCAGCAGCTTCCTAGCGGGAGCCCCAGATACGCAGTATTTT.

This clone has just one count. J is TRBJ1-3 and V is TRBV3-1 (or the pseudogene TRBV3-2); D remains unclear. The CDR3 runs to 16 residues. Germline V gene lookup returns CDR1 LGHDT and CDR2 YNNKEL (reference sequence). With 0 bases removed from V and 0 bases from J, the gap between germline ends came to 9 bases. In nucleotides, the CDR3 is TGTGCCAGCAGCCAAGATTCTAGCCCCTCTGGAAACACCATATATTTT. Amino acid sequence: CASSQDSSPSGNTIYF.

This clone was detected once. The chain has TRBV5-1 and TRBJ2-7, with a weak D call TRBD2 (6 bases). V was pared by 2 bases and J by 3 bases, with 12 bases between. The germline gives CDR1 SGHRS, CDR2 YFSETQ. The length of the CDR3 is 14 residues. For the CDR3, the DNA is TGCGCCAGCAGCTTCGGGGACGGGGGCTACGAGCAGTACTTC. Translation: CASSFGDGGYEQYF.

The genes are TRBV5-1 and TRBJ2-1, with 8 positions matching TRBD2. The CDR3 runs to 16 residues. Trimming cost V 3 bases and J 7 bases; bases outside gene matches: 12. Germline CDR1 reads SGHRS; CDR2 reads YFSETQ. CDR3 residues: CASSSPNGGGGNEQFF. CDR3 sequence (DNA): TGCGCCAGCAGCTCCCCAAACGGGGGGGGCGGGAATGAGCAGTTCTTC.